A selection of T cell receptor beta chains follows, all from one sample in a study of CD8 T cells in Susac syndrome. TCRdb re-called the immunoSEQ multiplex PCR reads through MiXCR, storing one row per CDR3 protein. This sample has 150,000 to 200,000 distinct CDR3 sequences; about 95% occur once, and the top ten carry 0.15% to 0.2%. Sequenced sample: CD8+ T cells from PBMCs. Source of these receptors: a human donor with Susac syndrome. The CDR3 runs from the conserved cysteine through the conserved F or W. The D gene is left open where the match is weak. Clone size appears in some rows only: once, few, many, or a class for an expanded clone.

v_call: TRBV2; clone_size: once; d_call: TRBD1; j_call: TRBJ2-2; cdr3_aa: CASIPPGQGRTGELFF; cdr3_nt: TGTGCCAGCATACCTCCGGGACAGGGTCGCACCGGGGAGCTGTTTTTT
v_call: TRBV2; clone_size: .; d_call: .; j_call: TRBJ2-1; cdr3_aa: CAIRDRTPQEQFF; cdr3_nt: TGTGCCATCCGGGACCGAACCCCTCAGGAGCAGTTCTTC
v_call: TRBV28; clone_size: .; d_call: TRBD1; j_call: TRBJ2-2; cdr3_aa: CASSEFPTGPETLNTGELFF; cdr3_nt: TGTGCCAGCAGTGAATTCCCGACAGGGCCGGAGACCTTGAACACCGGGGAGCTGTTTTTT
v_call: TRBV29-1; clone_size: .; d_call: TRBD2; j_call: TRBJ2-3; cdr3_aa: CSVDGYGRANTDTQYF; cdr3_nt: TGCAGCGTTGACGGGTACGGGAGGGCGAACACAGATACGCAGTATTTT
v_call: TRBV28; clone_size: .; d_call: .; j_call: TRBJ2-3; cdr3_aa: CASSPQRAGEEDTQYF; cdr3_nt: TGTGCCAGCAGTCCCCAGAGGGCCGGGGAAGAAGATACGCAGTATTTT
v_call: TRBV9; clone_size: .; d_call: .; j_call: TRBJ2-7; cdr3_aa: CASSVGLGLSYEQYF; cdr3_nt: TGTGCCAGCAGCGTAGGTCTGGGGCTTTCCTACGAGCAGTACTTC
v_call: TRBV3-1; clone_size: .; d_call: .; j_call: TRBJ1-1; cdr3_aa: CASSQPTTGNTEAFF; cdr3_nt: TGTGCCAGCAGCCAACCCACGACAGGAAACACTGAAGCTTTCTTT
v_call: TRBV28; clone_size: .; d_call: .; j_call: TRBJ2-1; cdr3_aa: CASGPVDEQFF; cdr3_nt: TGTGCCAGCGGCCCCGTCGATGAGCAGTTCTTC
v_call: TRBV5-1; clone_size: .; d_call: TRBD2; j_call: TRBJ2-3; cdr3_aa: CASSPHTSGSGTDTQYF; cdr3_nt: TGCGCCAGCAGCCCTCACACTAGCGGGAGTGGTACAGATACGCAGTATTTT
v_call: TRBV7-9; clone_size: once; d_call: TRBD2; j_call: TRBJ2-3; cdr3_aa: CASSHVAGLLPDTQYF; cdr3_nt: TGTGCCAGCAGCCATGTAGCGGGACTCCTCCCAGATACGCAGTATTTT
v_call: TRBV19; clone_size: .; d_call: TRBD1; j_call: TRBJ2-7; cdr3_aa: CATSPVDRDYEQYF; cdr3_nt: TGTGCCACCTCTCCGGTAGACAGGGACTACGAGCAGTACTTC
v_call: TRBV5-1; clone_size: .; d_call: .; j_call: TRBJ1-2; cdr3_aa: CASAEGYGYTF; cdr3_nt: TGCGCCAGCGCAGAGGGGTATGGCTACACCTTC
v_call: TRBV9; clone_size: .; d_call: TRBD2; j_call: TRBJ2-1; cdr3_aa: CASSSPLAEYNEQFF; cdr3_nt: TGTGCCAGCAGCTCCCCACTAGCGGAGTACAATGAGCAGTTCTTC
v_call: TRBV5-1; clone_size: .; d_call: .; j_call: TRBJ2-2; cdr3_aa: CASSIDSSTGELFF; cdr3_nt: TGCGCCAGCAGCATAGACAGTTCCACCGGGGAGCTGTTTTTT
v_call: TRBV9; clone_size: .; d_call: .; j_call: TRBJ1-2; cdr3_aa: CASSVAGTVSYYGYTF; cdr3_nt: TGTGCCAGCAGCGTCGCCGGGACGGTCTCTTACTATGGCTACACCTTC
v_call: TRBV29-1; clone_size: .; d_call: .; j_call: TRBJ2-4; cdr3_aa: CSVGGQKNIQYF; cdr3_nt: TGCAGCGTGGGGGGACAGAAAAACATTCAGTACTTC
v_call: TRBV6-5; clone_size: .; d_call: .; j_call: TRBJ1-5; cdr3_aa: CASSYGRESNQPQHF; cdr3_nt: TGTGCCAGCAGTTACGGCAGGGAGAGCAATCAGCCCCAGCATTTT
v_call: TRBV9; clone_size: .; d_call: TRBD1; j_call: TRBJ2-1; cdr3_aa: CASSSPRGGFHEQFF; cdr3_nt: TGTGCCAGCAGCTCACCCCGAGGGGGCTTCCATGAGCAGTTCTTC
v_call: TRBV28; clone_size: few; d_call: .; j_call: TRBJ1-5; cdr3_aa: CASSWGNQPQHF; cdr3_nt: TGTGCCAGCAGTTGGGGCAATCAGCCCCAGCATTTT
v_call: TRBV20-1; clone_size: .; d_call: TRBD2; j_call: TRBJ2-7; cdr3_aa: CSARATSGSYEQYF; cdr3_nt: TGCAGTGCTAGAGCGACTAGCGGCTCCTACGAGCAGTACTTC
v_call: TRBV7-8; clone_size: once; d_call: TRBD2; j_call: TRBJ2-7; cdr3_aa: CASSPRRLAGLYEQYF; cdr3_nt: TGTGCCAGCAGCCCGAGACGACTAGCGGGACTCTACGAGCAGTACTTC
v_call: TRBV12-3/TRBV12-4; clone_size: once; d_call: .; j_call: TRBJ1-1; cdr3_aa: CASSSLLAEAFF; cdr3_nt: TGTGCCAGCAGTTCTCTACTTGCTGAAGCTTTCTTT
v_call: TRBV27; clone_size: .; d_call: .; j_call: TRBJ2-3; cdr3_aa: CASSPLGSDTQYF; cdr3_nt: TGTGCCAGCAGTCCATTAGGATCAGATACGCAGTATTTT